A selection of T cell receptor beta chains follows, all from one sample in a study of graft-versus-host responses after intestinal transplantation. The antigens these receptors bind are not known. Libraries were prepared by immunoSEQ multiplex PCR; TCRdb keeps only in-frame clonotypes and omits some of them. The sample has 85,000 to 90,000 clones; more than 85% are singletons. Sequenced here: unstimulated CD4+ T cells sorted from spleen or lymph node cells, sampled before transplant. The receptors stem from a human donor who was the organ donor for an intestinal transplant. Each CDR3 is given with its conserved first and last residue. Fields, in order: J gene, D gene, CDR3 length, clone size, V gene, CDR3 protein, CDR3 DNA. A D gene is named only where the DNA matches it firmly. Size tells how often a clone was seen (once, few, many) or the class of an expanded clone, and some rows leave it out.

TRBJ1-5,TRBD1,16,NA,TRBV4-1,CASSREPSGGDQPQHF,TGCGCCAGCAGCCGAGAACCCTCAGGGGGCGATCAGCCCCAGCATTTT
TRBJ2-7,TRBD2,14,NA,TRBV11-2,CASSPGGVPYEQYF,TGTGCCAGCAGCCCCGGGGGGGTACCCTACGAGCAGTACTTC
TRBJ2-7,NA,14,NA,TRBV25-1,CASSTGPRAYEQYF,TGTGCCAGCAGTACAGGTCCCCGCGCCTACGAGCAGTACTTC
TRBJ1-5,TRBD1,14,NA,TRBV6-6,CASTMTGGYQPQHF,TGTGCCAGCACCATGACAGGGGGCTATCAGCCCCAGCATTTT
TRBJ2-2,TRBD2,15,NA,TRBV30,CAWSLPVGGVLQLFF,TGTGCCTGGAGTCTCCCGGTGGGGGGGGTGCTCCAGCTGTTTTTT
TRBJ2-5,NA,14,NA,TRBV30,CAWSVGLDQETQYF,TGTGCCTGGAGTGTAGGTCTAGATCAAGAGACCCAGTACTTC
TRBJ1-1,NA,15,NA,TRBV28,CASTGFKMSFTEAFF,TGTGCCAGCACGGGGTTTAAGATGTCGTTCACTGAAGCTTTCTTT
TRBJ1-1,NA,15,NA,TRBV28,CASSVLAAGGTEAFF,TGTGCCAGCAGTGTCCTAGCGGCGGGTGGGACTGAAGCTTTCTTT
TRBJ1-2,NA,13,NA,TRBV10-3,CAISESGGYGYTF,TGTGCCATCAGTGAGTCAGGGGGCTATGGCTACACCTTC
TRBJ2-3,NA,13,NA,TRBV28,CASSLAGSDTQYF,TGTGCCAGCAGTTTAGCGGGGTCAGATACGCAGTATTTT
TRBJ2-1,NA,17,once,TRBV27,CASSDLRNYPYYNEQFF,TGTGCCAGCAGCGACCTTCGAAACTATCCCTACTACAATGAGCAGTTCTTC
TRBJ1-4,TRBD1,15,NA,TRBV2,CASSPDRGGGEKLFF,TGTGCCAGCAGTCCGGACAGGGGTGGGGGGGAAAAACTGTTTTTT
TRBJ2-7,NA,13,NA,TRBV2,CASSPDSFYEQYF,TGTGCCAGCAGCCCCGACTCCTTCTACGAGCAGTACTTC
TRBJ2-7,NA,13,NA,TRBV6-1,CASSESDRYEQYF,TGTGCCAGCAGTGAATCCGACAGATACGAGCAGTACTTC
TRBJ2-1,NA,14,NA,TRBV2,CASGLARPYNEQFF,TGTGCCAGCGGGTTAGCGAGACCTTACAATGAGCAGTTCTTC
TRBJ1-2,TRBD1,17,NA,TRBV19,CASSTHRQGGLNYGYTF,TGTGCCAGTAGTACGCACCGACAGGGCGGTCTTAACTATGGCTACACCTTC
TRBJ1-6,TRBD1,16,NA,TRBV5-1,CASSLGGQGHNSPLHF,TGCGCCAGCAGCTTGGGAGGACAGGGCCATAATTCACCCCTCCACTTT
TRBJ2-7,NA,14,NA,TRBV6-5,CASSEYRASYEQYF,TGTGCCAGCAGTGAGTACAGGGCGTCCTACGAGCAGTACTTC
TRBJ2-7,TRBD2,15,NA,TRBV29-1,CSVVGLGTTAYEQYF,TGCAGCGTTGTGGGGTTGGGGACTACTGCCTACGAGCAGTACTTC
TRBJ1-2,TRBD1,13,NA,TRBV19,CASRTGLNYGYTF,TGTGCCAGTCGGACAGGTCTGAACTATGGCTACACCTTC
TRBJ2-2,NA,14,NA,TRBV14,CASSQNRWTGELFF,TGTGCCAGCAGCCAAAACAGGTGGACCGGGGAGCTGTTTTTT
TRBJ1-6,TRBD1,14,once,TRBV11-3,CASSTTGGSSPLHF,TGTGCCAGCAGCACGACAGGGGGGAGTTCACCCCTCCACTTT
TRBJ1-1,NA,14,NA,TRBV2,CASSERWLNTEAFF,TGTGCCAGCAGTGAACGGTGGTTGAACACTGAAGCTTTCTTT
TRBJ2-3,NA,13,NA,TRBV7-3,CASSLISSDTQYF,TGTGCCAGCAGCCTAATATCTTCAGATACGCAGTATTTT
TRBJ1-1,NA,15,NA,TRBV6-1,CASRAGNSGLSEAFF,TGTGCCAGCAGGGCCGGGAACTCAGGTTTGAGTGAAGCTTTCTTT
TRBJ1-3,NA,16,once,TRBV15,CATSMSGARSGNTIYF,TGTGCCACCAGCATGTCAGGGGCTCGCTCTGGAAACACCATATATTTT
TRBJ2-2,TRBD2,16,NA,TRBV5-4,CASSPRLAGGPRELFF,TGTGCCAGCAGCCCCCGACTAGCGGGGGGGCCCAGGGAGCTGTTTTTT
TRBJ1-2,NA,12,few,TRBV2,CASLGFSYGYTF,TGTGCCAGCCTAGGATTCTCCTATGGCTACACCTTC
TRBJ2-7,NA,16,NA,TRBV5-1,CASSLGSILIVGEQYF,TGCGCCAGCAGCTTGGGCTCCATCCTGATCGTGGGCGAGCAGTACTTC
TRBJ2-7,NA,15,NA,TRBV10-3,CAITSNTQSGYEQYF,TGTGCCATCACCTCAAATACACAGTCTGGTTACGAGCAGTACTTC
TRBJ2-5,TRBD1,13,NA,TRBV5-1,CASSFGQDGTQYF,TGCGCCAGCAGCTTCGGACAGGATGGGACCCAGTACTTC
TRBJ1-2,TRBD1,18,NA,TRBV19,CASSTGRGQAGFYYGYTF,TGTGCCAGTAGTACGGGCCGCGGACAGGCAGGCTTTTACTATGGCTACACCTTC
TRBJ1-1,NA,14,NA,TRBV5-1,CASSVRYPNTEAFF,TGCGCCAGCAGTGTCAGATATCCGAACACTGAAGCTTTCTTT
TRBJ1-1,NA,13,few,TRBV4-2,CASTLGVYTEAFF,TGTGCCAGCACCCTAGGGGTTTACACTGAAGCTTTCTTT
TRBJ2-3,TRBD2,14,NA,TRBV6-4,CASSEGLITDTQYF,TGTGCCAGCAGTGAGGGACTAATCACAGATACGCAGTATTTT
TRBJ2-1,TRBD2,15,NA,TRBV7-2,CASSKGLAYNNEQFF,TGTGCCAGCAGCAAGGGACTAGCGTACAACAATGAGCAGTTCTTC
TRBJ2-5,TRBD1,13,NA,TRBV4-2,CASSRTGRETQYF,TGTGCCAGCAGCCGGACAGGGCGAGAGACCCAGTACTTC
TRBJ2-4,TRBD1,16,NA,TRBV5-6,CASSLFTGGPKNIQYF,TGTGCCAGCAGCTTATTTACAGGGGGCCCCAAAAACATTCAGTACTTC
TRBJ2-7,TRBD1,15,NA,TRBV19,CASSNGQGGLYEQYF,TGTGCCAGTAGTAACGGACAGGGAGGCCTCTACGAGCAGTACTTC
TRBJ2-2,NA,14,NA,TRBV5-1,CASSLGQNTGELFF,TGCGCCAGCAGCTTGGGACAGAACACCGGGGAGCTGTTTTTT
TRBJ1-1,NA,18,NA,TRBV6-1,CASSESKSEGTLNTEAFF,TGTGCCAGCAGTGAATCGAAGAGCGAGGGAACACTAAACACTGAAGCTTTCTTT
TRBJ2-7,NA,15,NA,TRBV6-5,CASRLETLTTYEQYF,TGTGCCAGCAGATTGGAGACCCTTACTACCTACGAGCAGTACTTC
TRBJ2-3,TRBD2,13,NA,TRBV2,CATGPTWEGTQYF,TGTGCTACCGGCCCTACCTGGGAGGGGACGCAGTATTTT
TRBJ2-5,TRBD2,13,NA,TRBV7-3,CASSGGGEETQYF,TGTGCCAGCAGTGGGGGGGGAGAAGAGACCCAGTACTTC
TRBJ1-1,NA,13,NA,TRBV18,CASSGGQNTEAFF,TGTGCCAGCTCAGGGGGACAGAACACTGAAGCTTTCTTT
TRBJ2-1,TRBD2,17,once,TRBV18,CASSPQEAGGLLDEQFF,TGTGCCAGCTCACCACAGGAAGCGGGGGGATTACTAGATGAGCAGTTCTTC
TRBJ1-2,NA,15,NA,TRBV5-5,CASSSDSTRSYGYTF,TGTGCCAGCAGCTCGGACAGTACGCGTTCCTATGGCTACACCTTC
TRBJ2-3,NA,15,few,TRBV4-2,CASSQVVTSTDTQYF,TGTGCCAGCAGCCAAGTGGTGACTAGCACAGATACGCAGTATTTT
TRBJ2-1,NA,11,NA,TRBV12-5,CASGLSVPGFF,TGTGCTAGTGGTTTGAGCGTACCGGGGTTCTTC
TRBJ2-7,TRBD1,16,NA,TRBV5-1,CASSLIFGTGAYEQYF,TGCGCCAGCAGCTTGATCTTCGGGACAGGGGCCTACGAGCAGTACTTC
TRBJ2-7,TRBD1,12,NA,TRBV29-1,CSVAGQGYEQYF,TGCAGCGTTGCGGGACAGGGCTACGAGCAGTACTTC
TRBJ1-1,NA,14,NA,TRBV18,CASSPGRGDTEAFF,TGTGCCAGCTCACCAGGTAGGGGTGATACTGAAGCTTTCTTT
TRBJ2-1,NA,14,NA,TRBV29-1,CSVVTLSSYNEQFF,TGCAGCGTGGTTACGCTGAGCTCCTACAATGAGCAGTTCTTC
TRBJ1-3,NA,14,NA,TRBV30,CAWKQGGSGNTIYF,TGTGCCTGGAAACAGGGAGGGTCTGGAAACACCATATATTTT
TRBJ2-7,TRBD2,14,NA,TRBV5-1,CASSFATSGREQYF,TGCGCCAGCAGCTTTGCGACTAGCGGGAGAGAGCAGTACTTC
TRBJ2-7,NA,11,NA,TRBV20-1,CSARVTVEQYF,TGCAGTGCTAGAGTAACGGTCGAGCAGTACTTC
TRBJ2-7,NA,13,NA,TRBV25-1,CASSDAGRDEQYF,TGTGCCAGCAGTGACGCGGGCCGGGACGAGCAGTACTTC
TRBJ2-3,TRBD2,14,once,TRBV10-1,CASSEGLAGYTQYF,TGCGCCAGCAGTGAGGGACTAGCGGGGTATACGCAGTATTTT
TRBJ1-2,NA,11,NA,TRBV30,CAWSRVLAVTF,TGTGCCTGGAGTCGGGTTTTGGCGGTCACCTTC